The clone carrying this T cell receptor (beta chain) was counted once. Its antigen is as yet unknown. At one of its ends the junction is not consistent with the germline gene, which may arise from a read error. These data belong to a study of cytomegalovirus exposure and HLA in healthy donors. Primers for the PCR totalled 60 Vbeta and 13 Jbeta. The data were produced by immunoSEQ multiplex PCR, yet TCRdb's version contains in-frame clones alone and is incomplete. The sample has 130,000 or so clones; 75% are singletons. Per the germline V gene, CDR1 is WSHSY and CDR2 is SAAADI. The CDR3 sequence is 11 residues long. Findings and caveats of the study: According to the study, 160 or so TCR beta chains were cytomegalovirus-associated.

Sample: PBMCs. The origin of this receptor is a woman between 40 and 55 years old in good health and CMV-seropositive. V usage is TRBV10-2 and J usage is TRBJ2-1; no firm D call. CDR3 in amino acids: CASSVYSEQFF. DNA of the CDR3: TGCGCCAGCAGTGTATACAGTGAGCAGTTCTTC.